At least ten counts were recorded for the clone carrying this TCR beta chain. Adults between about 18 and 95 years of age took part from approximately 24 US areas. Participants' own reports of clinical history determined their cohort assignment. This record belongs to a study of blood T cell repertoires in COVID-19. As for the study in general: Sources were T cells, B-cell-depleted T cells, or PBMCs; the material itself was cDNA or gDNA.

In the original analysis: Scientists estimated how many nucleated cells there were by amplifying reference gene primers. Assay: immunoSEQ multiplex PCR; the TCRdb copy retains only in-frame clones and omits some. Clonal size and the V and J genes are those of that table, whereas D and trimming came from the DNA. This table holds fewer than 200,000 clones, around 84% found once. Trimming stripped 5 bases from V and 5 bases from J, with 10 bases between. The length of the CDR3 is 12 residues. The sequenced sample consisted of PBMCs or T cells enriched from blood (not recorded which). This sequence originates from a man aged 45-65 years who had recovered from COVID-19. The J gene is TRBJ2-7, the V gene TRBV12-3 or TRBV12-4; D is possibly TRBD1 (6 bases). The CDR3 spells CASSPGQNEQYF. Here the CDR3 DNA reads TGTGCCAGCAGTCCCGGACAGAACGAGCAGTACTTC.